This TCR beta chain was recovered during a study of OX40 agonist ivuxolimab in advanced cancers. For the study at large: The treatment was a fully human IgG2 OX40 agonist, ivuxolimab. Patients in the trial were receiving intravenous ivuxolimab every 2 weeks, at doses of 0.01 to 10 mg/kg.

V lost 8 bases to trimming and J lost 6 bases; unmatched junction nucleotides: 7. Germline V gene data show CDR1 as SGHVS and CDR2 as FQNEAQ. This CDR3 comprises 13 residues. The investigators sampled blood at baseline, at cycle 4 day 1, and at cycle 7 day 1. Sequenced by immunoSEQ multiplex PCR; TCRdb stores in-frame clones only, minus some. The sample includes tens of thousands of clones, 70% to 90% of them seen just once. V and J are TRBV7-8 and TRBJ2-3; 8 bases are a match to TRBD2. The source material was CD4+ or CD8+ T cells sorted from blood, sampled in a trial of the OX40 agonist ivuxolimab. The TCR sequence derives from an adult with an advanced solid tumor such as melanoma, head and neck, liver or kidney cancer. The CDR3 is CASGGTRGDTQYF. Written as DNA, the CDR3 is TGTGCCAGCGGAGGGACTAGGGGCGATACGCAGTATTTT.